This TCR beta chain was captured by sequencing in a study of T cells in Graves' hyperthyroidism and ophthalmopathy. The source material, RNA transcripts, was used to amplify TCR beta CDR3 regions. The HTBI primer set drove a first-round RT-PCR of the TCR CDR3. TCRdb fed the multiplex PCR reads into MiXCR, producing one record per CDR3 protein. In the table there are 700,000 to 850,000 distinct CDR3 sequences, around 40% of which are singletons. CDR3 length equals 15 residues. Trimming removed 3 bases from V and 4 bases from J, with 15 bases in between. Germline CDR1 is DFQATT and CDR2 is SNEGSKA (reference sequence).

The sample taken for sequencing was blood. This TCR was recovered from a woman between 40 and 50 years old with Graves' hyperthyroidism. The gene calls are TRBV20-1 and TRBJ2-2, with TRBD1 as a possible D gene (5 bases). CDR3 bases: TGCAGTGCTAGTGATGGTTCCAGGGCCACCGGGGAGCTGTTTTTT. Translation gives CSASDGSRATGELFF.